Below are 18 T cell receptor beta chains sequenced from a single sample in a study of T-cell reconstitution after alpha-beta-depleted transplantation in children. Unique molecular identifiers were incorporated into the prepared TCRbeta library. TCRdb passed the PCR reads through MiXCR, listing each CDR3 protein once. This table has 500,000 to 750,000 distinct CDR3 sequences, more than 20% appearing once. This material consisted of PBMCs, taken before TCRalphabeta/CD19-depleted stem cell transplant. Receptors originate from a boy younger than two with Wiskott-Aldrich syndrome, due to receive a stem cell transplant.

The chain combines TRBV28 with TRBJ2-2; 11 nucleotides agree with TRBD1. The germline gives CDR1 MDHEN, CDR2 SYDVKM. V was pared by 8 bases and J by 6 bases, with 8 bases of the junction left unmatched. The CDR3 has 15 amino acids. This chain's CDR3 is CASRPGTGGSGELFF. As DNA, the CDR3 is TGTGCCAGCCGACCCGGGACAGGGGGATCCGGGGAGCTGTTTTTT. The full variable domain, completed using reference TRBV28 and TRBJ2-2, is DVKVTQSSRYLVKRTGEKVFLECVQDMDHENMFWYRQDPGLGLRLIYFSYDVKMKEKGDIPEGYSVSREKKERFSLILESASTNQTSMYLCASRPGTGGSGELFFGEGSRLTVL.

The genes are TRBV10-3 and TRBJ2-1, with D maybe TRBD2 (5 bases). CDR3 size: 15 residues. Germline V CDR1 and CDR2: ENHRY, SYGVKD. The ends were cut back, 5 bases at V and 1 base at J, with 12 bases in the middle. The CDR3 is CAISPSLGSYNEQFF. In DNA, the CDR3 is TGTGCCATCAGTCCTAGCCTGGGGTCCTACAATGAGCAGTTCTTC.

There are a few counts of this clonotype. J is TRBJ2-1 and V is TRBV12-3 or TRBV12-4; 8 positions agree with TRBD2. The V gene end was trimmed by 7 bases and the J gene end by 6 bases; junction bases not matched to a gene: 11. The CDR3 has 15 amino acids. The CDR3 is CASTWGGRFGNEQFF. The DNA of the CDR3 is TGTGCCAGCACGTGGGGCGGGAGGTTCGGCAATGAGCAGTTCTTC.

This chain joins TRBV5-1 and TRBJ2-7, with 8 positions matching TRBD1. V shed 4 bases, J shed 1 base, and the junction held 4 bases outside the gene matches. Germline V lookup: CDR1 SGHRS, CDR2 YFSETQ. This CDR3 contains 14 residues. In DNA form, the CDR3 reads TGCGCCAGCAGCAAAGGACAGGGATCCTACGAGCAGTACTTC. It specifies CASSKGQGSYEQYF.

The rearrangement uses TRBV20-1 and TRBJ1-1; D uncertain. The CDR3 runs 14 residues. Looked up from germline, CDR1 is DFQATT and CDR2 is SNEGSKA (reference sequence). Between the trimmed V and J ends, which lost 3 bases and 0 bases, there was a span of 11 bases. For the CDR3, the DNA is TGCAGTGCTAGTCGATTCCCAATGAACACTGAAGCTTTCTTT. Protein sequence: CSASRFPMNTEAFF.

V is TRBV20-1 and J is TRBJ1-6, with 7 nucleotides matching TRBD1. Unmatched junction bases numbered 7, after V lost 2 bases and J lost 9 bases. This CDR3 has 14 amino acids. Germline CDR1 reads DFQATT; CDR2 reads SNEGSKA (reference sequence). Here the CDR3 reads CSARHNPGGSPLHF. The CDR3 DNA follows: TGCAGTGCTAGACACAACCCAGGGGGTTCACCCCTCCACTTT.

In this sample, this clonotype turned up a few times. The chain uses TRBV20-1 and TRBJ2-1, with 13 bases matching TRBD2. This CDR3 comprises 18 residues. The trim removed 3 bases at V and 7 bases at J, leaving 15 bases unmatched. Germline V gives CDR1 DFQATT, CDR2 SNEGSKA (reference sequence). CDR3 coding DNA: TGCAGTGCTAGGAGTGTACTAGCGGGAGGGTTGTATCTAAATGAGCAGTTCTTC. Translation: CSARSVLAGGLYLNEQFF.

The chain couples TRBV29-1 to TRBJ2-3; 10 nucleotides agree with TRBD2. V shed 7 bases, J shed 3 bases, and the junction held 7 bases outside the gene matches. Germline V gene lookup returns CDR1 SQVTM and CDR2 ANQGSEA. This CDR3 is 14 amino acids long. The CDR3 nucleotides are TGCAGCGCCTTCCCTAGCGGGAGAACAGATACGCAGTATTTT. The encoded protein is CSAFPSGRTDTQYF.

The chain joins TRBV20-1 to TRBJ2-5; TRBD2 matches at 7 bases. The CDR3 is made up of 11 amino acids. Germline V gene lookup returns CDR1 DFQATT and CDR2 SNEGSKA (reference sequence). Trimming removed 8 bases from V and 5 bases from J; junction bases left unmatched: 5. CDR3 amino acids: CSMGGRETQYF. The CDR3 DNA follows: TGCAGTATGGGGGGGAGGGAGACCCAGTACTTC.

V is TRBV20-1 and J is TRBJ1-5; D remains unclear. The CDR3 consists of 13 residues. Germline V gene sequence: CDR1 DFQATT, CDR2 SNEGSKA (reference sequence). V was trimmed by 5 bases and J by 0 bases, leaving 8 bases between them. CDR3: CSAGQSSNQPQHF. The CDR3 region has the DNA TGCAGTGCTGGCCAGAGTAGCAATCAGCCCCAGCATTTT.

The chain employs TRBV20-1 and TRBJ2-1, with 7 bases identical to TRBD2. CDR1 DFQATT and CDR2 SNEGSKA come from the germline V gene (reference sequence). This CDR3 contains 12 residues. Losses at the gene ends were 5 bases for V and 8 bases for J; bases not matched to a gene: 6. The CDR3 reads CSAQKREYEQFF. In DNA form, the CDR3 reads TGCAGTGCTCAAAAGCGGGAATATGAGCAGTTCTTC.

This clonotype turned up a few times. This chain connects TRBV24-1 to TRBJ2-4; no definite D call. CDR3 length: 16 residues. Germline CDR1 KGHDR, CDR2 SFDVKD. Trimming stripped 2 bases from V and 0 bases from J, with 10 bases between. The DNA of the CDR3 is TGTGCCACCAGTGATTCTACGGGTGGAGCCAAAAACATTCAGTACTTC. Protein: CATSDSTGGAKNIQYF.

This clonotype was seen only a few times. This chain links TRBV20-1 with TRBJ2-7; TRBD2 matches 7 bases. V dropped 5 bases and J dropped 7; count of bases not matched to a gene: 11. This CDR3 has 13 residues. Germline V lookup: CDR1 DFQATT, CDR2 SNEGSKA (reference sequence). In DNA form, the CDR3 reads TGCAGTGCTCAACCACCGAGCGGGGTGGAGCAGTACTTC. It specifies CSAQPPSGVEQYF.

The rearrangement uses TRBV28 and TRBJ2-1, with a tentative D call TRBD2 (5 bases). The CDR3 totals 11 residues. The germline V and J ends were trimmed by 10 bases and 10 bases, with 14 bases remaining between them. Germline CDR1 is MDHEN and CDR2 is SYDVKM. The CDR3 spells CATSPRREQFF. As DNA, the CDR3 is TGTGCCACCTCGCCCAGGAGGGAGCAGTTCTTC.

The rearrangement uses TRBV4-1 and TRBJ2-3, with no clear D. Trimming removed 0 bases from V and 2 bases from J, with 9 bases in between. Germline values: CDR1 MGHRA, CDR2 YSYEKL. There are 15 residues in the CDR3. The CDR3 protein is CASSQDPGSTDTQYF. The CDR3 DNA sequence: TGCGCCAGCAGCCAAGATCCAGGATCCACAGATACGCAGTATTTT.

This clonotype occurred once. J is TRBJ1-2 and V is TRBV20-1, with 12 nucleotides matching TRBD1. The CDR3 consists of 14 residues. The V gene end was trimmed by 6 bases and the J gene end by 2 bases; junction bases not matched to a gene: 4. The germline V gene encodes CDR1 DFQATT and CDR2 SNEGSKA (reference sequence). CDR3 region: CSALGQGANYGYTF. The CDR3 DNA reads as TGCAGTGCCCTGGGACAGGGGGCGAACTATGGCTACACCTTC.

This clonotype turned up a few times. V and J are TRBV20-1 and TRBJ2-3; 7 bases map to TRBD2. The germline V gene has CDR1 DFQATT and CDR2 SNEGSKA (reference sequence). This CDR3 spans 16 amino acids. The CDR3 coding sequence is TGCAGACGATATTTAGCGGGCCCATCGGTCACAGATACGCAGTATTTT. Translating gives CRRYLAGPSVTDTQYF.

CDR3 sequence reads: CASSRGTSGRNGELFF. The DNA for the CDR3 is TGTGCCAGCAGCCGCGGGACTAGCGGGAGGAACGGGGAGCTGTTTTTT. The chain carries TRBV5-4 and TRBJ2-2; the match to TRBD2 covers 15 bases. V shed 4 bases, J shed 7 bases, and the junction held 5 bases outside the gene matches. The CDR3 spans 16 residues. Germline V CDR1 and CDR2: SGHNT, YYREEE (reference sequence).